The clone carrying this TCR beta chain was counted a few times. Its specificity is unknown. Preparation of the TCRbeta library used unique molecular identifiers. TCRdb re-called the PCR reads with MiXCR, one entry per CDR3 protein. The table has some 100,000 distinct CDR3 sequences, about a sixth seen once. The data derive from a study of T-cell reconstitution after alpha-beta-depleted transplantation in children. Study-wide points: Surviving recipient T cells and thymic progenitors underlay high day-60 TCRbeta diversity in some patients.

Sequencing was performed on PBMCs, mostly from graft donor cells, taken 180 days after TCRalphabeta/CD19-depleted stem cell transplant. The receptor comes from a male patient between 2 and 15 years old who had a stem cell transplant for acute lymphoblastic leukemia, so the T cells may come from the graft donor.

CDR3 in amino acids: CASSFDWNRVDEQFF. CDR3 sequence (DNA): TGTGCCAGCTCATTCGATTGGAACAGGGTAGATGAGCAGTTCTTC. V gene TRBV18 combines with J gene TRBJ2-1; a possible D gene is TRBD1 (6 bases). Trimming left V 5 bases short and J 8 bases short, with 19 bases between. Germline V gene data show CDR1 as KGHSH and CDR2 as LQKENI. The CDR3 has 15 residues.